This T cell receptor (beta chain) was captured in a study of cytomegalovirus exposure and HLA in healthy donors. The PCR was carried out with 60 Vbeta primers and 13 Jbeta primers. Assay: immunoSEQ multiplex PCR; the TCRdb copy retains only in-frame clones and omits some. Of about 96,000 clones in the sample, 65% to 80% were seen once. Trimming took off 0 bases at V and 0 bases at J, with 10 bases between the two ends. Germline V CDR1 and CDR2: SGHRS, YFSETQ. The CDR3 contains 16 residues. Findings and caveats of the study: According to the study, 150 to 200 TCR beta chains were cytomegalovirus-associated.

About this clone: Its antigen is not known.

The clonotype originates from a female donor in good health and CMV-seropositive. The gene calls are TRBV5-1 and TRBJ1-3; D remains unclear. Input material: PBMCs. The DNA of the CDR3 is TGCGCCAGCAGCTTGGCCCACCTAGACTCTGGAAACACCATATATTTT. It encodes CASSLAHLDSGNTIYF.